What follows are 15 T cell receptor beta chains derived from one specimen sequenced in a study of blood T cell repertoires in COVID-19. TCRdb's copy holds only in-frame clones and misses some; the assay was immunoSEQ multiplex PCR. The sample includes about 260,000 clones, approximately 90% of them seen just once. Input material: PBMCs or T cells enriched from blood (not recorded which). The receptors shown here come from a woman aged 25 to 39 with acute COVID-19.

This clone appeared a single time. The V call is TRBV5-6, the J call TRBJ1-3; D not certain. Trimming took off 0 bases at V and 2 bases at J, with 3 bases between the two ends. The CDR3 covers 13 residues. Germline CDR1 is SGHDT and CDR2 is YYEEEE. The CDR3 region is CASSLDTGNTIYF. In DNA, the CDR3 is TGTGCCAGCAGCTTGGACACTGGAAACACCATATATTTT. The whole variable domain, filled in from reference TRBV5-6 and TRBJ1-3, reads DAGVTQSPTHLIKTRGQQVTLRCSPKSGHDTVSWYQQALGQGPQFIFQYYEEEERQRGNFPDRFSGHQFPNYSSELNVNALLLGDSALYLCASSLDTGNTIYFGEGSWLTVV.

The chain couples TRBV4-3 to TRBJ1-1; the match to TRBD1 covers 9 bases. This CDR3 is 16 amino acids long. CDR1 is LGHNA, CDR2 YSLEER, per germline. Trimming removed 0 bases from V and 1 base from J; junction bases left unmatched: 3. CDR3 amino acids: CASSQEATGGNTEAFF. CDR3 DNA: TGCGCCAGCAGCCAAGAAGCGACAGGGGGGAACACTGAAGCTTTCTTT.

In this sample, this clone turned up once. The chain joins TRBV18 to TRBJ2-2; 10 nucleotides align to TRBD2. V gave up 1 base and J gave up 5 bases; unmatched junction bases: 4. The length of the CDR3 is 16 residues. Per germline, CDR1 KGHSH and CDR2 LQKENI. The CDR3 protein is CASSPLAGGGTGELFF. Written as DNA, the CDR3 is TGTGCCAGCTCACCACTAGCGGGAGGAGGAACCGGGGAGCTGTTTTTT.

The chain links TRBV5-1 to TRBJ2-7; a weak D match, TRBD1 (6 bases). The CDR3 sequence is 13 residues long. CDR1 is SGHRS and CDR2 is YFSETQ in the germline V gene. Trimming removed 4 bases at V and 9 bases at J, with 17 bases between. CDR3 in amino acids: CASSDLTGVVQYF. CDR3 coding DNA: TGCGCCAGCAGCGACCTGACAGGTGTGGTGCAGTACTTC.

The chain recombines TRBV10-3 with TRBJ1-1, with 9 bases matching TRBD1. V lost 7 bases, J lost 4 bases, and 7 bases stayed unmatched. The germline V gene encodes CDR1 ENHRY and CDR2 SYGVKD. The CDR3 extends over 14 amino acids. CDR3 sequence: CAITQPDRGTEAFF. CDR3 nucleotides: TGTGCCATCACCCAACCGGACAGGGGCACTGAAGCTTTCTTT.

The rearrangement uses TRBV5-1 and TRBJ2-1, with 11 bases identical to TRBD2. The length of the CDR3 is 16 residues. Germline V gene lookup returns CDR1 SGHRS and CDR2 YFSETQ. Trimming at V came to 3 bases and at J to 6 bases, leaving 8 bases not matched to a gene. The CDR3 protein is CASSWGTSGRGNEQFF. The DNA for the CDR3 is TGCGCCAGCAGCTGGGGCACTAGCGGGAGAGGCAATGAGCAGTTCTTC.

V gene TRBV6-4 combines with J gene TRBJ2-7; 10 positions agree with TRBD1. This CDR3 spans 14 amino acids. J gave up 4 bases and V 2 bases, and 2 bases lay outside the gene matches. Germline V lookup: CDR1 MRHNA, CDR2 SNTAGT. The CDR3 region has the DNA TGTGCCAGCAGTGACGACAGGGGGCAGTACGAGCAGTACTTC. It yields the protein CASSDDRGQYEQYF.

The V call is TRBV7-6, the J call TRBJ1-6; 8 bases fit TRBD1. Germline CDR1 reads SGHVS; CDR2 reads FNYEAQ. The V segment lost 5 bases and the J segment 5 bases; nucleotides outside the gene matches: 8. This CDR3 comprises 16 residues. CDR3 nucleotides: TGTGCCAGCAGCCCAATTCCGACAGGGGATAATTCACCCCTCCACTTT. Its translation is CASSPIPTGDNSPLHF.

This chain's CDR3 is CASSETGTSGKRGYNEQFF. The DNA of the CDR3 is TGCGCCAGCAGTGAAACCGGGACTAGCGGAAAAAGGGGCTACAATGAGCAGTTCTTC. The chain links TRBV10-1 to TRBJ2-1; 11 bases match TRBD2. The trim removed 3 bases at V and 3 bases at J, leaving 13 bases unmatched. The CDR3 loop spans 19 amino acids. Germline lookup yields CDR1 WNHNN and CDR2 SYGVQD (reference sequence).

The chain couples TRBV28 to TRBJ1-4; no reliable D call. CDR3 length: 14 residues. Germline-derived CDR1 and CDR2 are MDHEN and SYDVKM. V lost 6 bases to trimming and J lost 0 bases, with 8 bases between them. The CDR3 loop is CASSRPATNEKLFF. In DNA, the CDR3 is TGTGCCAGCAGCCGTCCGGCAACTAATGAAAAACTGTTTTTT.

This clone was seen only once. The gene calls are TRBV28 and TRBJ2-7; TRBD1 aligns across 9 bases. CDR1 and CDR2 (germline): MDHEN, SYDVKM. After removal of 5 bases from V and 0 bases from J, the junction contained 5 bases not matched to a gene. This CDR3 contains 15 residues. The CDR3 nucleotides read TGTGCCAGCAGTAACGGACAGGGGAACTCCTACGAGCAGTACTTC. Translation gives CASSNGQGNSYEQYF.

The chain combines TRBV11-2 with TRBJ2-1; D not resolved. CDR1 and CDR2 from the germline V gene are SGHAT and FQNNGV. This CDR3 has 13 residues. Trimming removed 3 bases at V and 9 bases at J, with 12 bases between. The CDR3, as DNA: TGTGCCAGCAGCTTCCCTCGCAGGTCTGAGCAGTTCTTC. Translated: CASSFPRRSEQFF. The entire variable domain, with the rest obtained from reference TRBV11-2 and TRBJ2-1, is as follows: EAGVAQSPRYKIIEKRQSVAFWCNPISGHATLYWYQQILGQGPKLLIQFQNNGVVDDSQLPKDRFSAERLKGVDSTLKIQPAKLEDSAVYLCASSFPRRSEQFFGPGTRLTVL.

V and J are TRBV5-1 and TRBJ2-7, with 9 bases lining up with TRBD1. Germline V gene data show CDR1 as SGHRS and CDR2 as YFSETQ. Germline trimming cut 3 bases from V and 2 bases from J; bases unmatched to any gene: 9. The CDR3 extends over 16 amino acids. The CDR3 nucleotides are TGCGCCAGCAGCTCAGCACGGGACAGGGTAACCTACGAGCAGTACTTC. Its translation: CASSSARDRVTYEQYF. The variable domain in full, completed from reference TRBV5-1 and TRBJ2-7, reads KAGVTQTPRYLIKTRGQQVTLSCSPISGHRSVSWYQQTPGQGLQFLFEYFSETQRNKGNFPGRFSGRQFSNSRSEMNVSTLELGDSALYLCASSSARDRVTYEQYFGPGTRLTVT.

This clone was seen a single time. The chain employs TRBV5-8 and TRBJ2-7; a possible D gene is TRBD1 (6 bases). V lost 4 bases to trimming and J lost 9 bases, with 17 bases between them. The CDR3 spans 13 residues. The germline V gene has CDR1 SGHTS and CDR2 YDEGEE. The CDR3 DNA follows: TGTGCCAGCAGCATCGACAGGTCCTCGGTGCAGTACTTC. Translated: CASSIDRSSVQYF.

The table lists this clone with a count of one. The chain uses TRBV13 and TRBJ2-7, with 10 bases fitting TRBD2. Trimming cost V 4 bases and J 2 bases; bases outside gene matches: 8. The CDR3 is 16 residues long. Germline V CDR1 and CDR2: PRHDT, FYEKMQ (reference sequence). The CDR3 is CASSWTSGFPPYEQYF. CDR3 DNA: TGTGCCAGCAGCTGGACTAGCGGTTTTCCACCCTACGAGCAGTACTTC.